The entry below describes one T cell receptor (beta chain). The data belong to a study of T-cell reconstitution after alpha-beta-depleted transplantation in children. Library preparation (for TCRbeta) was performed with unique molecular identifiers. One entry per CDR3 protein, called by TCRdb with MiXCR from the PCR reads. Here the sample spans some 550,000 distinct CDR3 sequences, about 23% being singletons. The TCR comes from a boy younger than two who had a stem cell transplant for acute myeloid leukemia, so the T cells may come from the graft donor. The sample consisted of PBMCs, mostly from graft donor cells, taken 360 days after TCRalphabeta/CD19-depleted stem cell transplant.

DNA for the CDR3: TGTGCCAGCGCCGGGCAGGGAAGCGAGCAGTACTTC. It translates to CASAGQGSEQYF. The V call is TRBV6-5, the J call TRBJ2-7, with D maybe TRBD1 (5 bases). The CDR3 extends over 12 amino acids. V was trimmed by 8 bases and J by 6 bases, leaving 14 bases between them. Germline V gives CDR1 MNHEY, CDR2 SVGAGI.